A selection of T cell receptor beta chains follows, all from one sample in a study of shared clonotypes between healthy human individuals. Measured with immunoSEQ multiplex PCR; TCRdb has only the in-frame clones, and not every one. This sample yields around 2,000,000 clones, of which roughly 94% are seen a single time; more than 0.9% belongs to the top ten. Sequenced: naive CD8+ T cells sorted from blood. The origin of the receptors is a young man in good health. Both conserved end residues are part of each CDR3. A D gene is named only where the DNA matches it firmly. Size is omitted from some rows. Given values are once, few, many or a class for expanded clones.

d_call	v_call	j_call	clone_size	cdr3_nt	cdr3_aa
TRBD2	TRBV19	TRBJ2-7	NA	TGTGCCAGTAGTTTCGGACTAGCGGATTCCTACGAGCAGTACTTC	CASSFGLADSYEQYF
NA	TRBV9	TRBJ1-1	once	TGTGCCAGCAGCGCCCTCGCAGGACTCCCGGAAGCTTTCTTT	CASSALAGLPEAFF
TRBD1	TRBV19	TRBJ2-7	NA	TGTGCCAGTAGGGCTGGACAGGGAACGAGCTACGAGCAGTACTTC	CASRAGQGTSYEQYF
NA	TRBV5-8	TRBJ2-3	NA	TGTGCCAGCAGCTTGGTGCAGGTACTAACAGATACGCAGTATTTT	CASSLVQVLTDTQYF
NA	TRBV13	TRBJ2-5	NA	TGTGCCAGCAGCTTCCTAGACACCCAAGAGACCCAGTACTTC	CASSFLDTQETQYF
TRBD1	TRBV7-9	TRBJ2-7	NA	TGTGCCAGCAGTTTTACCGGGACAGGACGCGAGCAGTACTTC	CASSFTGTGREQYF
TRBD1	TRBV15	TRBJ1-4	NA	TGTGCCACCAGCAAGGAGGGGGCTGATGAAAAACTGTTTTTT	CATSKEGADEKLFF
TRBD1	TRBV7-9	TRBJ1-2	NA	TGTGCCAGCAGCTCCAACCTTATACAGACAGGGGACTATGGCTACACCTTC	CASSSNLIQTGDYGYTF
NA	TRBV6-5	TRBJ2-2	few	TGTGCCAGCTCCTTGGGACGACCCGGGGAGCTGTTTTTT	CASSLGRPGELFF
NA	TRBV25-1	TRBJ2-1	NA	TGTGCCAGCAGCTCTCGGCTACTCGAGGGGAATGAGCAGTTCTTC	CASSSRLLEGNEQFF
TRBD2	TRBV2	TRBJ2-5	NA	TGTGCCAGCAAGACTAGCGGAGTCCAAGAGACCCAGTACTTC	CASKTSGVQETQYF
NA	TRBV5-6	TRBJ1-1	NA	TGTGCCAGCAGCTTGGGTGGCAGTTACACTGAAGCTTTCTTT	CASSLGGSYTEAFF
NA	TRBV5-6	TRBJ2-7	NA	TGTGCCAGCAGCTCATCGCTTGGCTTTGACCCCTACGAGCAGTACTTC	CASSSSLGFDPYEQYF
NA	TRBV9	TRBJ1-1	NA	TGTGCCAGCAGCTCCCGAGACCCGCCGACTGAAGCTTTCTTT	CASSSRDPPTEAFF
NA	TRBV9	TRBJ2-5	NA	TGTGCCAGCAGCCCCCCTGTCCGGACCACTTCAGAGACCCAGTACTTC	CASSPPVRTTSETQYF
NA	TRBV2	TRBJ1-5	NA	TGTGCCAGCAGTGAAGGGCCTAGGGGGTCCAATAGCAATCAGCCCCAGCATTTT	CASSEGPRGSNSNQPQHF
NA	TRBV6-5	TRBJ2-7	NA	TGTGCCAGCAGTTACTCGACGGCTGGAGGGGCCTACGAGCAGTACTTC	CASSYSTAGGAYEQYF
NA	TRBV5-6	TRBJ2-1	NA	TGTGCCAGCAGGGTAACAGGGAACAATGAGCAGTTCTTC	CASRVTGNNEQFF
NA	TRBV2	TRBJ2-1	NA	TGTGCCAGCAGTGGGCGGACTGAGTCCTACAATGAGCAGTTCTTC	CASSGRTESYNEQFF
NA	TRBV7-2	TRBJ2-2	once	TGTGCCAGCACGAAGCTTAACACCGGGGAGCTGTTTTTT	CASTKLNTGELFF
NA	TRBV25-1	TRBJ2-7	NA	TGTGCCAGCAGTGAAAGGGGGGAGTCCTACGAGCAGTACTTC	CASSERGESYEQYF
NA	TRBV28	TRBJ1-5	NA	TGTGCCAGCAGTTTTCTGGGGGCTGGCAATCAGCCCCAGCATTTT	CASSFLGAGNQPQHF
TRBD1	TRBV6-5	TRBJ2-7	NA	TGTGCCAGCAACCCGACAGGGAGCTCCTACGAGCAGTACTTC	CASNPTGSSYEQYF